The 27 T cell receptor beta chains below all came from one sample that was sequenced in a study of blood T cell repertoires in COVID-19. TCRdb keeps only in-frame clones here, not all; method: immunoSEQ multiplex PCR. The table shows more than 150,000 clones, with around three quarters occurring only once. Sequences were obtained from peripheral blood. These receptor sequences come from a man aged 60 to 75 with active or convalescent COVID-19.

Notes on this clone: A read error is likely, as this CDR3 ends without the conserved phenylalanine or tryptophan. Because the CDR3's place on the DNA is in doubt, the DNA is left out and the CDR3 is given as listed by TCRdb. CDR3 region: CASSFIIGVPLLGI. The chain combines TRBV11-3 with TRBJ1-5. The CDR3 adds up to 14 amino acids, both ends counted. Germline V gives CDR1 SGHNT, CDR2 YENEEA.

The chain is built from TRBV29-1 and TRBJ1-2, with D uncertain. Germline CDR1 reads SQVTM; CDR2 reads ANQGSEA. Trimming cost V 0 bases and J 11 bases, with 19 bases left between them. The CDR3 spans 14 residues. CDR3 DNA: TGCAGCGTTGAAGAACCCTCACGACACGCGGGATACACCTTC. Translated: CSVEEPSRHAGYTF.

This chain uses TRBV6-2 or TRBV6-3 with TRBJ1-2; TRBD1 is a possible D gene (5 bases). V lost 5 bases and J 4 bases, leaving 14 bases between the germline ends. There are 14 residues in the CDR3. CDR1 and CDR2 from the germline V gene are MNHEY and SVGEGT. The CDR3 here is CASSRGDGSYGYTF. DNA of the CDR3: TGTGCCAGCAGTCGCGGGGACGGGTCCTATGGCTACACCTTC.

The rearrangement uses TRBV27 and TRBJ2-7; 7 nucleotides agree with TRBD1. V lost 0 bases to trimming and J lost 5 bases; unmatched junction nucleotides: 7. The CDR3 spans 15 residues. Germline assignment: CDR1 MNHEY and CDR2 SMNVEV (reference sequence). The CDR3 loop is CASSLSWQGVHEQYF. The CDR3, as DNA: TGTGCCAGCAGTTTATCGTGGCAGGGGGTCCACGAGCAGTACTTC.

This chain uses TRBV7-2 with TRBJ2-7; TRBD1 might be the D (5 bases). Trimming stripped 3 bases from V and 3 bases from J, with 9 bases between. The CDR3 is 13 amino acids. Germline CDR1 reads SGHTA; CDR2 reads FQGNSA. In DNA form, the CDR3 reads TGTGCCAGCAGCTTCCGACAGATCTACGAGCAGTACTTC. Translation gives CASSFRQIYEQYF.

This rearrangement joins TRBV20-1 to TRBJ2-1; D is possibly TRBD2 (5 bases). The CDR3 consists of 11 residues. CDR1 and CDR2 (germline): DFQATT, SNEGSKA (reference sequence). Trimming cost V 6 bases and J 9 bases, with 12 bases left between them. In DNA form, the CDR3 reads TGCAGTGCGCGGGCTAGCATTGAGCAGTTCTTC. The encoded protein is CSARASIEQFF.

This chain connects TRBV7-2 to TRBJ2-5; the D is unclear. V lost 3 bases to trimming and J lost 0 bases, with 5 bases between them. This CDR3 spans 13 amino acids. In germline, CDR1 is SGHTA, CDR2 FQGNSA. CDR3 protein: CASSLGYQETQYF. CDR3 in DNA: TGTGCCAGCAGCTTGGGCTACCAAGAGACCCAGTACTTC.

The chain couples TRBV19 to TRBJ1-2, with D unclear. Per germline, CDR1 LNHDA and CDR2 SQIVND (reference sequence). The CDR3 totals 14 residues. V shed 7 bases and J shed 5 bases, with 17 bases lying between them. In nucleotides, the CDR3 is TGTGCCAGTAAGTTAAACAGTCGACGGTATGGCTACACCTTC. It encodes CASKLNSRRYGYTF.

This chain uses TRBV28 with TRBJ2-7; D is unresolved. The CDR3 consists of 15 residues. From germline, CDR1 is MDHEN and CDR2 SYDVKM. V was shortened by 3 bases and J by 6 bases, with 18 bases between the two germline ends. CDR3 residues: CASSLIFPSRVEQYF. CDR3 nucleotides: TGTGCCAGCAGTTTGATATTTCCCTCCCGGGTCGAGCAGTACTTC. Full variable domain (missing parts from reference TRBV28 and TRBJ2-7): DVKVTQSSRYLVKRTGEKVFLECVQDMDHENMFWYRQDPGLGLRLIYFSYDVKMKEKGDIPEGYSVSREKKERFSLILESASTNQTSMYLCASSLIFPSRVEQYFGPGTRLTVT.

V and J are TRBV7-2 and TRBJ2-5, with D unclear. CDR1 is SGHTA, CDR2 FQGNSA, per germline. This CDR3 has 14 amino acids. V was clipped by 1 base and J by 6 bases, with 12 bases between them. The CDR3 nucleotides read TGTGCCAGCAGCTTAGGAGGCAACACGAAGACCCAGTACTTC. This gives the protein CASSLGGNTKTQYF.

The chain is built from TRBV5-1 and TRBJ1-2; 8 bases match TRBD1. Germline CDR1 SGHRS, CDR2 YFSETQ. V trimming: 4 bases; J trimming: 3 bases; junction bases outside the gene matches: 5. The CDR3 spans 14 residues. This CDR3 is CASSLATGDYGYTF. CDR3 nucleotides: TGCGCCAGCAGCCTCGCGACAGGGGACTATGGCTACACCTTC.

The genes are TRBV6-5 and TRBJ2-3; 9 bases are a match to TRBD2. Trimming at V came to 8 bases and at J to 4 bases, leaving 10 bases not matched to a gene. Germline CDR1 and CDR2: MNHEY and SVGAGI. This CDR3 region has 15 residues. The CDR3 is CASALAGAVSDTQYF. CDR3 DNA: TGTGCCAGCGCCTTAGCGGGAGCTGTGTCAGATACGCAGTATTTT.

This clone was recorded once. J is TRBJ1-4 and V is TRBV12-3 or TRBV12-4; D is undetermined. V lost 7 bases and J 7 bases, leaving 10 bases between the germline ends. This CDR3 is 12 amino acids long. The CDR3 protein is CASTSSGEKLFF. The DNA of the CDR3 is TGTGCCAGCACGAGTTCAGGTGAAAAACTGTTTTTT.

The V gene is TRBV5-4, the J gene TRBJ2-1; 14 bases align to TRBD2. This CDR3 has 18 amino acids. Trimming took 3 bases from V and 1 from J; bases not matched to a gene: 6. From germline, CDR1 is SGHNT and CDR2 YYREEE (reference sequence). The CDR3 nucleotides are TGTGCCAGCAGCTCGGGACTAGCGGGAGCTTGGTCCTACAATGAGCAGTTCTTC. This encodes CASSSGLAGAWSYNEQFF.

The chain couples TRBV5-1 to TRBJ2-2; 9 bases agree with TRBD1. Losses at the gene ends were 0 bases for V and 1 base for J; bases not matched to a gene: 10. The germline CDR1 and CDR2 sequences are SGHRS and YFSETQ. The CDR3 has 19 residues. CDR3 sequence: CASSLVPGQGLRNTGELFF. CDR3 nucleotide sequence: TGCGCCAGCAGCTTGGTCCCGGGACAGGGTCTTAGGAACACCGGGGAGCTGTTTTTT.

V is TRBV25-1 and J is TRBJ2-3, with TRBD1 identical over 10 bases. The J segment lost 5 bases and the V segment lost 5 bases, leaving 7 bases of the junction unmatched. CDR1 MGHDK and CDR2 SYGVNS come from the germline V gene. The CDR3 runs 15 residues. In DNA, the CDR3 is TGTGCCAGCAGTAAGGGACAGGGGTCGGGAGATACGCAGTATTTT. Protein sequence: CASSKGQGSGDTQYF.

This chain uses TRBV6-5 with TRBJ1-2; the D is unclear. CDR3 length equals 12 residues. CDR1 is MNHEY and CDR2 is SVGAGI in the germline V gene. V was pared by 9 bases and J by 4 bases, with 12 bases between. The CDR3 sequence: CASTQQIYGYTF. CDR3 DNA sequence: TGTGCCAGTACACAACAGATCTATGGCTACACCTTC.

This clone was counted only a few times. This sequence joins TRBV28 and TRBJ1-4; TRBD1 might be the D (6 bases). Germline CDR1 and CDR2: MDHEN and SYDVKM. Trimming removed 11 bases at V and 7 bases at J, with 17 bases between. The CDR3 has 13 residues. CDR3 sequence (DNA): TGTGCCTCCTTCGGGGAAGGGGGTGAAAAACTGTTTTTT. Its protein product is CASFGEGGEKLFF.

This clone was detected only a few times. The chain has TRBV11-2 and TRBJ1-4, with D perhaps TRBD1 (5 bases). The CDR3 is 15 amino acids. Germline CDR1 and CDR2: SGHAT and FQNNGV. V gave up 3 bases and J gave up 4 bases, with 12 bases separating them. CDR3 protein: CASSFAGTFNEKLFF. CDR3 in DNA: TGTGCCAGCAGCTTCGCGGGGACCTTTAATGAAAAACTGTTTTTT.

Only a few counts were recorded for this clone. This chain uses TRBV7-9 with TRBJ2-1; tentative D call: TRBD1 (6 bases). Germline lookup yields CDR1 SEHNR and CDR2 FQNEAQ (reference sequence). The CDR3 length is 13 residues. Trimming removed 5 bases from V and 7 bases from J, with 12 bases in between. CDR3 in amino acids: CASSDPQGNEQFF. In nucleotides, the CDR3 is TGTGCCAGCAGCGACCCTCAGGGGAATGAGCAGTTCTTC.

This clone occurred a few times. CDR3 sequence: CASSPRQGNNEQYF. Written as DNA, the CDR3 is TGTGCCAGCAGCCCCCGACAGGGGAACAACGAGCAGTACTTC. The chain carries TRBV7-3 and TRBJ2-7, with 8 bases identical to TRBD1. The germline gives CDR1 SGHTA, CDR2 FQGTGA. The J segment lost 5 bases and the V segment lost 5 bases, leaving 8 bases of the junction unmatched. The CDR3 runs to 14 residues.

Regarding this clone: Sequence at one end of the junction differs from germline and may be a read error. The genes are TRBV28 and TRBJ2-7; D remains unclear. The CDR3 sequence is 16 residues long. Germline CDR1 and CDR2: MDHEN and SYDVKM. In nucleotides, the CDR3 is TGTGCCGGCAGTCGCCATGAGGCGCCTTCACTTTACGAGCAGTACTTC. Its protein product is CAGSRHEAPSLYEQYF.

This clone occurred once. The rearrangement uses TRBV28 and TRBJ2-1; 10 bases line up with TRBD1. Trimming cost V 7 bases and J 2 bases; bases outside gene matches: 5. Looked up from germline, CDR1 is MDHEN and CDR2 is SYDVKM. The CDR3 extends over 15 amino acids. CDR3 region: CASTKTGGAYNEQFF. CDR3 in DNA: TGTGCCAGCACCAAGACAGGGGGCGCCTACAATGAGCAGTTCTTC.

The count of this clone is one. The V call is TRBV20-1, the J call TRBJ1-5, with TRBD1 identical over 7 bases. The length of the CDR3 is 15 residues. After removal of 3 bases from V and 0 bases from J, the junction contained 5 bases not matched to a gene. Germline assignment: CDR1 DFQATT and CDR2 SNEGSKA (reference sequence). Written as DNA, the CDR3 is TGCAGTGCTAGTTTCGGGACAGATAGCAATCAGCCCCAGCATTTT. Translating gives CSASFGTDSNQPQHF.

V usage is TRBV7-2 and J usage is TRBJ2-1; 9 bases map to TRBD2. This CDR3 is 16 amino acids long. Trimming took 6 bases from V and 5 from J; bases not matched to a gene: 11. Germline V gene sequence: CDR1 SGHTA, CDR2 FQGNSA. CDR3 in amino acids: CASSPQVAGAHNEQFF. The CDR3 DNA sequence: TGTGCCAGCAGTCCACAGGTAGCGGGAGCGCACAATGAGCAGTTCTTC.

This clone was observed a few times. The CDR3 DNA reads as TGTGCCAGCAGTAGCGTTGAAGAGACCCAGTACTTC. It translates to CASSSVEETQYF. The chain links TRBV28 to TRBJ2-5; no firm D call. V was pared by 5 bases and J by 3 bases, with 7 bases between. Germline V gene data show CDR1 as MDHEN and CDR2 as SYDVKM. The CDR3 runs 12 residues. Combining the CDR3 with reference TRBV28 and TRBJ2-5 gives the whole variable domain DVKVTQSSRYLVKRTGEKVFLECVQDMDHENMFWYRQDPGLGLRLIYFSYDVKMKEKGDIPEGYSVSREKKERFSLILESASTNQTSMYLCASSSVEETQYFGPGTRLLVL.

The chain links TRBV5-4 to TRBJ2-3, with TRBD2 matching over 8 bases. The V gene's germline CDR1 is SGHNT and CDR2 YYREEE (reference sequence). CDR3 length equals 15 residues. Trimming at V came to 1 base and at J to 5 bases, leaving 6 bases not matched to a gene. The CDR3 loop is CASSLTSGRGDTQYF. CDR3 bases: TGTGCCAGCAGCTTGACTAGCGGACGAGGAGATACGCAGTATTTT.